Listed below are T cell receptor beta chains from one sample, sequenced in a study of siplizumab effects on memory and regulatory T cells. TCRdb keeps only in-frame clones here, not all; method: immunoSEQ multiplex PCR. The repertoire holds 85,000 to 130,000 clones, with around 94% as singletons. The sequencing input was Tregs sorted from blood. These receptor sequences come from a human donor in good health. Both conserved end residues are part of each CDR3. Each record gives: J gene, D gene, V gene, clone size, CDR3 protein, CDR3 DNA. The D gene is left open where the match is weak. Where a row states a size, it is once, few, many or the class of an expanded clone; other rows omit it.

>TRBJ1-1|-|TRBV7-2|-
CASSHRVVGTEAFF
TGTGCCAGCAGCCACAGGGTAGTTGGCACTGAAGCTTTCTTT
>TRBJ2-7|TRBD1|TRBV7-9|-
CASSQGQGSIYEQYF
TGTGCCAGCAGCCAAGGACAGGGATCCATCTACGAGCAGTACTTC
>TRBJ1-1|TRBD1|TRBV5-6|-
CASSYRTGVMNTEAFF
TGTGCCAGCAGCTACCGGACAGGGGTTATGAACACTGAAGCTTTCTTT
>TRBJ2-7|TRBD1|TRBV27|-
CASSYYPGQGYEQYF
TGTGCCAGCAGCTACTATCCGGGACAGGGCTACGAGCAGTACTTC
>TRBJ2-3|-|TRBV2|-
CASSKRLVRIDTQYF
TGTGCCAGCAGTAAAAGACTAGTCCGTATAGATACGCAGTATTTT
>TRBJ2-7|TRBD1|TRBV10-3|-
CAISEGIQGVRREPTAQYF
TGTGCCATCAGTGAGGGGATACAGGGGGTAAGGCGGGAACCAACGGCGCAGTACTTC
>TRBJ2-7|-|TRBV11-2|-
CASSLEQGYEQYF
TGTGCCAGCAGCTTAGAACAGGGTTACGAGCAGTACTTC
>TRBJ1-4|-|TRBV30|few
CAWSVQGNEKLFF
TGTGCCTGGAGTGTTCAGGGTAATGAAAAACTGTTTTTT
>TRBJ2-1|TRBD2|TRBV28|-
CASIPIAGASYNEQFF
TGTGCCAGCATTCCAATAGCGGGAGCCTCCTACAATGAGCAGTTCTTC
>TRBJ2-6|-|TRBV7-2|-
CASSLYHSGANVLTF
TGTGCCAGCAGCCTATACCACTCTGGGGCCAACGTCCTGACTTTC
>TRBJ2-5|-|TRBV5-1|-
CASSDQETQYF
TGCGCCAGCAGCGACCAAGAGACCCAGTACTTC
>TRBJ2-6|-|TRBV4-2|-
CASSQEPGANVLTF
TGTGCCAGCAGCCAAGAGCCTGGGGCCAACGTCCTGACTTTC
>TRBJ2-2|-|TRBV19|once
CASSIVSPNTGELFF
TGTGCCAGTAGTATTGTCTCACCGAACACCGGGGAGCTGTTTTTT
>TRBJ2-3|-|TRBV27|-
CASTLWAPSGTDTQYF
TGTGCCAGCACCTTGTGGGCGCCCTCTGGCACAGATACGCAGTATTTT
>TRBJ2-2|TRBD2|TRBV19|-
CASSIGLANTGELFF
TGTGCCAGTAGTATCGGACTAGCGAACACCGGGGAGCTGTTTTTT
>TRBJ2-1|TRBD1|TRBV15|-
CATSRGQIYNEQFF
TGTGCCACCAGCAGGGGACAGATTTACAATGAGCAGTTCTTC
>TRBJ2-2|-|TRBV30|-
CAWSVHISNTGELFF
TGTGCCTGGAGTGTACACATTTCGAACACCGGGGAGCTGTTTTTT
>TRBJ2-1|-|TRBV2|-
CASSDIAQSSYNEQFF
TGTGCCAGCAGTGACATAGCCCAGAGCTCCTACAATGAGCAGTTCTTC